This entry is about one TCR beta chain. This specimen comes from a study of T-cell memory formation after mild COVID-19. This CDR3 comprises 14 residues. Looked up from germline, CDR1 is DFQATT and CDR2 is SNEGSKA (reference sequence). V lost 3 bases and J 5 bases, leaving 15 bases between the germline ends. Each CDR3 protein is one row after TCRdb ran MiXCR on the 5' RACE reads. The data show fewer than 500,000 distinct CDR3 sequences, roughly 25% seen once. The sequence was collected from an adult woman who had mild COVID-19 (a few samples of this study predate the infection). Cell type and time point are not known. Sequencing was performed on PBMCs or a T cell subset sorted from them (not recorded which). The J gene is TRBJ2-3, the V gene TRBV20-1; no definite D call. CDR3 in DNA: TGCAGTGCTAGTCCCAGGTATTCGGTAGATACGCAGTATTTT. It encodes CSASPRYSVDTQYF.